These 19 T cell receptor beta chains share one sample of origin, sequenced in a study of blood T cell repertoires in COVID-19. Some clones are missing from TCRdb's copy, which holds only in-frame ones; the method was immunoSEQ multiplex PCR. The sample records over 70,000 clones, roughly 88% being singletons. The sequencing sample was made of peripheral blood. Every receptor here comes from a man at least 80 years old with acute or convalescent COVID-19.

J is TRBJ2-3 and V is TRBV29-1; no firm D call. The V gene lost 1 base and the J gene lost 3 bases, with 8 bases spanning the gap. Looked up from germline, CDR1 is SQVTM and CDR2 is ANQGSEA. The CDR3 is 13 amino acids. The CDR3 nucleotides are TGCAGCGTTGAAGCCCTGACAACAGATACGCAGTATTTT. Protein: CSVEALTTDTQYF.

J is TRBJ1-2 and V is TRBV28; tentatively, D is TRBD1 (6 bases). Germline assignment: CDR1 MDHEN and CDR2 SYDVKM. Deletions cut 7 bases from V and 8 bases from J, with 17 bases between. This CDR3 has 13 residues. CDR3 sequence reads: CASMGNRVRGYTF. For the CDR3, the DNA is TGTGCCAGCATGGGGAACAGGGTAAGAGGCTACACCTTC.

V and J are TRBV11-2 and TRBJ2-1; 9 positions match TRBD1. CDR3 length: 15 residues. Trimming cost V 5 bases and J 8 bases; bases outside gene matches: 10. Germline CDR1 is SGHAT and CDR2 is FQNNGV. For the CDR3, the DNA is TGTGCCAGCAGCCCACAGGGGGCTACGGTCGATGAGCAGTTCTTC. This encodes CASSPQGATVDEQFF.

The CDR3 protein is CASSSQGRASNQPQHF. For the CDR3, the DNA is TGTGCCAGCAGCTCTCAGGGGCGCGCTAGCAATCAGCCCCAGCATTTT. The chain combines TRBV7-8 with TRBJ1-5, with D possibly TRBD1 on 6 matching bases. CDR1 is SGHVS and CDR2 is FQNEAQ in the germline V gene. V was clipped by 4 bases and J by 0 bases, with 13 bases between them. This CDR3 is built from 16 residues.

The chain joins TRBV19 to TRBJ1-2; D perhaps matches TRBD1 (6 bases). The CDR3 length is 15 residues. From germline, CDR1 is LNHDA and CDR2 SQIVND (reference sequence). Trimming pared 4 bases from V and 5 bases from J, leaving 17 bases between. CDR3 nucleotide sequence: TGTGCCAGTAGTAAGCGGGACACCGGGTCTTATGGCTACACCTTC. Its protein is CASSKRDTGSYGYTF.

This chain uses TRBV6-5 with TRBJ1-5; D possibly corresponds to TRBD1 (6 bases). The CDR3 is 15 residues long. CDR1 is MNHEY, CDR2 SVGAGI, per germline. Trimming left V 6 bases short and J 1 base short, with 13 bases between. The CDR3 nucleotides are TGTGCCAGCAGATTCGGGACAAACAGCAATCAGCCCCAGCATTTT. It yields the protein CASRFGTNSNQPQHF.

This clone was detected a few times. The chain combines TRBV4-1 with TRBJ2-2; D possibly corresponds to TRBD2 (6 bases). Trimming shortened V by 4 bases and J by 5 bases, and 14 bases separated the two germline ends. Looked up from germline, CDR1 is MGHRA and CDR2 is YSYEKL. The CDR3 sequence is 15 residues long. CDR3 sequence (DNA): TGCGCCAGCAGCCCCGGGGGAACAAGAACCGGGGAGCTGTTTTTT. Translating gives CASSPGGTRTGELFF.

The CDR3 sequence: CASTVNSGEAEAFF. The CDR3 DNA reads as TGTGCCAGTACCGTAAATTCGGGAGAAGCTGAAGCTTTCTTT. V usage is TRBV19 and J usage is TRBJ1-1; no clear D. V lost 7 bases, J lost 6 bases, and 18 bases lay in between. Per the germline V gene, CDR1 is LNHDA and CDR2 is SQIVND (reference sequence). The CDR3 runs to 14 residues.

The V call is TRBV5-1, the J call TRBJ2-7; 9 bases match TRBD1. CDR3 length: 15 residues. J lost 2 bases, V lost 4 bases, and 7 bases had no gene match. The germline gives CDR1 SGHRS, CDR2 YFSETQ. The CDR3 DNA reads TGCGCCAGCAGCCAACAGGGGGCCTCTCCCTACGAGCAGTACTTC. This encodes CASSQQGASPYEQYF.

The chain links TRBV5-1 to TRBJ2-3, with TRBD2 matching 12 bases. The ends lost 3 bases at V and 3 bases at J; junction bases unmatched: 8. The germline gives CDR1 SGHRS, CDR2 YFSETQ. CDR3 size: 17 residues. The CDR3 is CASSSGLAGIATDTQYF. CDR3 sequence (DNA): TGCGCCAGCAGCTCCGGACTAGCGGGGATAGCAACAGATACGCAGTATTTT.

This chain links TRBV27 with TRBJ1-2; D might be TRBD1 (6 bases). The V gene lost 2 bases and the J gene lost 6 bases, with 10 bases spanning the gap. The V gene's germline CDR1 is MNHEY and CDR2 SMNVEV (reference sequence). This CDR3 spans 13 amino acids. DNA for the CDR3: TGTGCCAGCAGTTTAAGGGGGAAGCATGGCTACACCTTC. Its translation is CASSLRGKHGYTF.

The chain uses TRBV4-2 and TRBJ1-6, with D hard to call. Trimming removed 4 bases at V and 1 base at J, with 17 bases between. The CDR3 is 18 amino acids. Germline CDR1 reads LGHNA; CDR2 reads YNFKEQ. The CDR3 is CASSPPFQARSYNSPLHF. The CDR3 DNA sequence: TGTGCCAGCAGCCCGCCCTTCCAGGCCAGGTCCTATAATTCACCCCTCCACTTT.

CDR3 in DNA: TGTGCCAGTAGTATTTATGCAGGTCCAGCTAACTATGGCTACACCTTC. As protein: CASSIYAGPANYGYTF. The V and J genes are TRBV19 and TRBJ1-2; D call uncertain. The CDR3 has 16 amino acids. Germline CDR1 LNHDA, CDR2 SQIVND (reference sequence). With 3 bases removed from V and 0 bases from J, the gap between germline ends came to 14 bases.

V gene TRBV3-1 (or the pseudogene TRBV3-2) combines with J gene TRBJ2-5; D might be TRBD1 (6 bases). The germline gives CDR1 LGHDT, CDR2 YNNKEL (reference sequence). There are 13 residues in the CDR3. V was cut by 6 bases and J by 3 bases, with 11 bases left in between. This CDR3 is CASSLGTKETQYF. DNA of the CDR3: TGTGCCAGCAGTCTTGGGACAAAAGAGACCCAGTACTTC.

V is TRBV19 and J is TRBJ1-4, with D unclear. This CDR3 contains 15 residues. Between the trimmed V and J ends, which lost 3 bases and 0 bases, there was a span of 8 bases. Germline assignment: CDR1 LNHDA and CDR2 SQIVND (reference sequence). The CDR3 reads CASSISGATNEKLFF. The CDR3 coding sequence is TGTGCCAGTAGTATCTCCGGTGCAACTAATGAAAAACTGTTTTTT.

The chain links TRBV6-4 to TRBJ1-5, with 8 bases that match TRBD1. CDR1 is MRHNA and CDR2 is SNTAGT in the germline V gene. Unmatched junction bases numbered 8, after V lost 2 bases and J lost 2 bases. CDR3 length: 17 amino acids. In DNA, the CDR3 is TGTGCCAGCAGTGACCGGACAGGGAAGGGAGGCAATCAGCCCCAGCATTTT. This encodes CASSDRTGKGGNQPQHF.

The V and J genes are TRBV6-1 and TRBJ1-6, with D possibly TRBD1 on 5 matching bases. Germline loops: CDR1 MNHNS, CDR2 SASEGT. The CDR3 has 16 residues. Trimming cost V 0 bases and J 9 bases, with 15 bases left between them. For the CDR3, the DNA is TGTGCCAGCAGTGAAGCGCTCGGTTATCAGGGTTCACCCCTCCACTTT. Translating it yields CASSEALGYQGSPLHF.

CDR3 amino acids: CASTLGGSGNTIYF. CDR3 sequence (DNA): TGTGCCAGTACCTTGGGGGGTAGTGGAAACACCATATATTTT. The chain has TRBV19 and TRBJ1-3, with a possible D match to TRBD1 (5 bases). Trimming took off 7 bases at V and 3 bases at J, with 13 bases between the two ends. This CDR3 has 14 amino acids. Germline-derived CDR1 and CDR2 are LNHDA and SQIVND (reference sequence).

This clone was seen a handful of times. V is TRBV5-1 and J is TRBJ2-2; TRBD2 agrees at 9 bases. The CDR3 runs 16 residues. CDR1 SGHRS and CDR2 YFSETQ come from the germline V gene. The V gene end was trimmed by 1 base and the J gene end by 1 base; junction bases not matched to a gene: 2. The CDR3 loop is CASSLRLAENTGELFF. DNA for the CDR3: TGCGCCAGCAGCTTGAGACTAGCGGAGAACACCGGGGAGCTGTTTTTT.